This TCR beta chain originates from a study of T cells in Graves' hyperthyroidism and ophthalmopathy. The study included ophthalmopathy patients with Clinical Activity Score at least 3, NOSPECS grade at least 4 and duration under 3 months. PBMCs were derived from roughly 10 ml fresh peripheral blood. Note on this clonotype: Its matching antigen is unknown.

Amplification targeted TCR beta CDR3 regions from RNA transcripts. During a first-round RT-PCR of the TCR CDR3, the HTBI primer set was used. TCRdb analysed the multiplex PCR reads with MiXCR anew, one entry per CDR3 protein. The sample includes about 600,000 distinct CDR3 sequences, 13% to 15% seen only once; the top ten take under 15%. Overall study findings and caveats: Ophthalmopathy onset followed model prediction by a median roughly 6.5 months.

This sequence originates from a woman in her fifties or sixties with Graves' ophthalmopathy. The specimen was blood.

CDR3 in amino acids: CASSLGRGRDYGYTF. Here the CDR3 DNA reads TGTGCCAGCAGCTTAGGGAGGGGGCGCGATTATGGCTACACCTTC. V is TRBV7-8 and J is TRBJ1-2, with 7 bases identical to TRBD1. V lost 1 base, J lost 5 bases, and 7 bases stayed unmatched. The CDR3 is 15 residues long. CDR1 SGHVS and CDR2 FQNEAQ come from the germline V gene.